These T cell receptor beta chains were read from a single sample in a study of cytomegalovirus exposure and HLA in healthy donors. The data were produced by immunoSEQ multiplex PCR, yet TCRdb's version contains in-frame clones alone and is incomplete. Among more than 80,000 clones, 70% to 85% were seen once, and the ten largest hold about 0.8%. The sequenced sample consisted of PBMCs. The receptors here all came from a boy aged 5-17 years in good health and CMV-seronegative. Each CDR3 is given with its conserved first and last residue. A D gene is named only where the DNA matches it firmly. Clone size, where shown, is once, few, many, or a class for clones that have expanded.

clone size: once; V gene: TRBV4-1; D gene: TRBD1; J gene: TRBJ2-6; CDR3 protein: CASSHPTPGTGTAISGANVLTF; CDR3 DNA: TGCGCCAGCAGCCACCCCACTCCCGGGACAGGGACAGCGATCTCTGGGGCCAACGTCCTGACTTTC
clone size: few; V gene: TRBV6-4; D gene: TRBD2; J gene: TRBJ2-3; CDR3 protein: CASSERGGGADTQYF; CDR3 DNA: TGTGCCAGCAGTGAGCGGGGGGGTGGGGCAGATACGCAGTATTTT
clone size: once; V gene: TRBV5-6; D gene: NA; J gene: TRBJ1-2; CDR3 protein: CASSLERWAGYTF; CDR3 DNA: TGTGCCAGCAGCTTGGAACGGTGGGCTGGCTACACCTTC
clone size: few; V gene: TRBV7-6; D gene: NA; J gene: TRBJ1-1; CDR3 protein: CASSLPLRGTEAFF; CDR3 DNA: TGTGCCAGCAGCTTACCCCTTCGCGGCACTGAAGCTTTCTTT
clone size: NA; V gene: TRBV5-5; D gene: NA; J gene: TRBJ1-4; CDR3 protein: CASRQFGVTNEKLFF; CDR3 DNA: TGTGCCAGCAGACAATTCGGGGTTACTAATGAAAAACTGTTTTTT
clone size: NA; V gene: TRBV29-1; D gene: NA; J gene: TRBJ2-1; CDR3 protein: CSVGGVEAGTTYNEQFF; CDR3 DNA: TGCAGCGTTGGAGGAGTAGAAGCGGGCACCACCTACAATGAGCAGTTCTTC
clone size: NA; V gene: TRBV15; D gene: NA; J gene: TRBJ1-1; CDR3 protein: CATSREGGPTEAFF; CDR3 DNA: TGTGCCACCAGCAGAGAGGGAGGTCCCACTGAAGCTTTCTTT
clone size: NA; V gene: TRBV2; D gene: TRBD1; J gene: TRBJ2-7; CDR3 protein: CAGRGQGGYEQYF; CDR3 DNA: TGTGCCGGTAGGGGGCAGGGTGGCTACGAGCAGTACTTC
clone size: NA; V gene: TRBV7-8; D gene: TRBD2; J gene: TRBJ2-7; CDR3 protein: CASSLAMVAGGPPYEQYF; CDR3 DNA: TGTGCCAGCAGCTTAGCGATGGTAGCGGGAGGGCCTCCCTACGAGCAGTACTTC
clone size: NA; V gene: TRBV29-1; D gene: TRBD1; J gene: TRBJ1-2; CDR3 protein: CSVEDRAEGYTF; CDR3 DNA: TGCAGCGTAGAGGACAGGGCAGAGGGCTACACCTTC
clone size: NA; V gene: TRBV5-1; D gene: NA; J gene: TRBJ2-1; CDR3 protein: CASSLGQYNEQFF; CDR3 DNA: TGCGCCAGCAGCTTGGGACAGTACAATGAGCAGTTCTTC
clone size: NA; V gene: TRBV28; D gene: TRBD2; J gene: TRBJ2-1; CDR3 protein: CASSLRPRDYIVNEQFF; CDR3 DNA: TGTGCCAGCAGCTTAAGGCCCCGGGACTATATCGTCAATGAGCAGTTCTTC
clone size: few; V gene: TRBV6-4; D gene: TRBD1; J gene: TRBJ1-2; CDR3 protein: CASSPQGRAGGYTF; CDR3 DNA: TGTGCCAGCAGCCCACAGGGGCGCGCGGGAGGCTACACCTTC
clone size: few; V gene: TRBV29-1; D gene: NA; J gene: TRBJ1-2; CDR3 protein: CSVLNLRGADGYTF; CDR3 DNA: TGCAGCGTCCTAAATCTTAGGGGCGCGGATGGCTACACCTTC
clone size: NA; V gene: TRBV19; D gene: NA; J gene: TRBJ1-5; CDR3 protein: CASSIATGNQPQHF; CDR3 DNA: TGTGCCAGTAGTATAGCGACAGGTAATCAGCCCCAGCATTTT
clone size: NA; V gene: TRBV28; D gene: TRBD2; J gene: TRBJ2-5; CDR3 protein: CASSRPPGRGETQYF; CDR3 DNA: TGTGCCAGCAGCCGACCCCCAGGGCGGGGGGAGACCCAGTACTTC
clone size: NA; V gene: TRBV4-1; D gene: TRBD1; J gene: TRBJ2-1; CDR3 protein: CASSQDRAQGRNEQFF; CDR3 DNA: TGCGCCAGCAGCCAAGATCGGGCACAGGGGAGAAATGAGCAGTTCTTC
clone size: few; V gene: TRBV19; D gene: NA; J gene: TRBJ2-3; CDR3 protein: CASSAGHTDTQYF; CDR3 DNA: TGTGCCAGTAGTGCGGGGCACACAGATACGCAGTATTTT
clone size: NA; V gene: TRBV30; D gene: TRBD1; J gene: TRBJ1-5; CDR3 protein: CAWSVSGGRSQPQHF; CDR3 DNA: TGTGCCTGGAGCGTCTCAGGGGGGAGGAGTCAGCCCCAGCATTTT
clone size: few; V gene: TRBV6-6; D gene: NA; J gene: TRBJ1-1; CDR3 protein: CASSPTGANTEAFF; CDR3 DNA: TGTGCCAGCAGCCCGACAGGAGCTAACACTGAAGCTTTCTTT
clone size: NA; V gene: TRBV5-1; D gene: TRBD2; J gene: TRBJ2-5; CDR3 protein: CASSRGDSLRRETQYF; CDR3 DNA: TGCGCCAGCAGCCGGGGGGACTCACTAAGAAGGGAGACCCAGTACTTC
clone size: once; V gene: TRBV30; D gene: TRBD1; J gene: TRBJ1-2; CDR3 protein: CAWSPGTGNGYTF; CDR3 DNA: TGTGCCTGGAGCCCCGGGACAGGGAATGGCTACACCTTC
clone size: NA; V gene: TRBV6-4; D gene: NA; J gene: TRBJ2-3; CDR3 protein: CASSEGASTDTQYF; CDR3 DNA: TGTGCCAGCAGTGAGGGGGCTAGCACAGATACGCAGTATTTT
clone size: few; V gene: TRBV29-1; D gene: NA; J gene: TRBJ2-6; CDR3 protein: CSAVASGANVLTF; CDR3 DNA: TGCAGCGCCGTGGCCTCTGGGGCCAACGTCCTGACTTTC
clone size: few; V gene: TRBV9; D gene: NA; J gene: TRBJ1-1; CDR3 protein: CASSPFGEYTEAFF; CDR3 DNA: TGTGCCAGCAGCCCCTTTGGGGAGTACACTGAAGCTTTCTTT
clone size: NA; V gene: TRBV2; D gene: TRBD2; J gene: TRBJ2-5; CDR3 protein: CASSEMGLGSETQYF; CDR3 DNA: TGTGCCAGCAGTGAAATGGGACTAGGTTCAGAGACCCAGTACTTC
clone size: NA; V gene: TRBV28; D gene: NA; J gene: TRBJ1-1; CDR3 protein: CASSPFRQAAEAFF; CDR3 DNA: TGTGCCAGCAGTCCCTTTAGACAGGCAGCTGAAGCTTTCTTT
clone size: few; V gene: TRBV5-1; D gene: NA; J gene: TRBJ2-7; CDR3 protein: CASTRGGPSSYEQYF; CDR3 DNA: TGCGCCAGCACGAGAGGGGGACCAAGCTCCTACGAGCAGTACTTC
clone size: NA; V gene: TRBV5-4; D gene: NA; J gene: TRBJ1-5; CDR3 protein: CASSLPQGRGNSNQPQHF; CDR3 DNA: TGTGCCAGCAGCTTGCCCCAGGGTAGGGGGAATAGCAATCAGCCCCAGCATTTT
clone size: NA; V gene: TRBV30; D gene: NA; J gene: TRBJ1-2; CDR3 protein: CAWSVRGTGQSNYGYTF; CDR3 DNA: TGTGCCTGGAGTGTAAGGGGAACCGGACAGAGCAACTATGGCTACACCTTC
clone size: NA; V gene: TRBV28; D gene: NA; J gene: TRBJ1-4; CDR3 protein: CATKWGVGRNEKLFF; CDR3 DNA: TGTGCCACCAAGTGGGGGGTGGGAAGAAATGAAAAACTGTTTTTT
clone size: NA; V gene: TRBV7-2; D gene: TRBD1; J gene: TRBJ1-2; CDR3 protein: CASSPYYGTDYGYTF; CDR3 DNA: TGTGCCAGCAGCCCTTACTACGGGACAGACTATGGCTACACCTTC
clone size: NA; V gene: TRBV18; D gene: TRBD1; J gene: TRBJ1-1; CDR3 protein: CASSWGQGGNTEAFF; CDR3 DNA: TGTGCCAGCTCATGGGGACAGGGAGGGAACACTGAAGCTTTCTTT
clone size: NA; V gene: TRBV7-3; D gene: NA; J gene: TRBJ2-1; CDR3 protein: CASSLMGRSSYNEQFF; CDR3 DNA: TGTGCCAGCAGCTTAATGGGGAGGAGCTCCTACAATGAGCAGTTCTTC
clone size: NA; V gene: TRBV6-6; D gene: NA; J gene: TRBJ2-7; CDR3 protein: CASRQGPPYEQYF; CDR3 DNA: TGTGCCAGCAGACAGGGTCCCCCCTACGAGCAGTACTTC
clone size: NA; V gene: TRBV11-1; D gene: TRBD1; J gene: TRBJ1-1; CDR3 protein: CASSRIYRGHDEAFF; CDR3 DNA: TGTGCCAGCAGCCGCATCTACAGGGGGCATGATGAAGCTTTCTTT
clone size: NA; V gene: TRBV11-3; D gene: NA; J gene: TRBJ1-1; CDR3 protein: CASSHRDTFLAEAFF; CDR3 DNA: TGTGCCAGCAGCCACCGGGACACTTTTCTAGCTGAAGCTTTCTTT
clone size: NA; V gene: TRBV29-1; D gene: NA; J gene: TRBJ2-5; CDR3 protein: CSVYSGSETQYF; CDR3 DNA: TGCAGCGTCTATAGCGGATCGGAGACCCAGTACTTC
clone size: NA; V gene: TRBV28; D gene: NA; J gene: TRBJ2-7; CDR3 protein: CASRPGLPYEQYF; CDR3 DNA: TGTGCCAGCAGGCCCGGACTCCCCTACGAGCAGTACTTC
clone size: NA; V gene: TRBV18; D gene: TRBD2; J gene: TRBJ2-1; CDR3 protein: CASSPRRLAKKDEQFF; CDR3 DNA: TGTGCCAGCTCACCTCGGCGACTAGCGAAAAAAGATGAGCAGTTCTTC
clone size: NA; V gene: TRBV5-6; D gene: TRBD1; J gene: TRBJ2-5; CDR3 protein: CASSLAGQGAWWETQYF; CDR3 DNA: TGTGCCAGCAGCTTGGCCGGGCAGGGGGCTTGGTGGGAGACCCAGTACTTC
clone size: NA; V gene: TRBV7-8; D gene: NA; J gene: TRBJ1-1; CDR3 protein: CASSLERRTEAFF; CDR3 DNA: TGTGCCAGCAGCTTAGAACGGAGGACTGAAGCTTTCTTT
clone size: NA; V gene: TRBV14; D gene: NA; J gene: TRBJ1-1; CDR3 protein: CASSQAPYQYTEAFF; CDR3 DNA: TGTGCCAGCAGCCAAGCCCCTTATCAGTACACTGAAGCTTTCTTT
clone size: NA; V gene: TRBV4-3; D gene: TRBD1; J gene: TRBJ2-3; CDR3 protein: CASSQGAGGFSDTQYF; CDR3 DNA: TGCGCCAGCAGCCAAGGGGCAGGGGGTTTTTCAGATACGCAGTATTTT
clone size: NA; V gene: TRBV7-9; D gene: NA; J gene: TRBJ1-4; CDR3 protein: CASSPQGEKLFF; CDR3 DNA: TGTGCCAGCAGCCCACAGGGTGAAAAACTGTTTTTT